This TCR beta chain was sequenced during a study of blood T cell repertoires in COVID-19. Assay used: immunoSEQ multiplex PCR; TCRdb lists only in-frame clones, some missing. The sample lists about 100,000 clones, roughly nine tenths occurring once. Trimming pared 0 bases from V and 7 bases from J, leaving 12 bases between. CDR1 MNHEY and CDR2 SVGAGI come from the germline V gene. The CDR3 is 14 amino acids. Sequencing used peripheral blood. This receptor was taken from a human donor in a cohort sampled during active COVID-19. The chain links TRBV6-5 to TRBJ1-2; weak D call: TRBD1 (6 bases). The CDR3 here is CASSYSSGESGYTF. The DNA of the CDR3 is TGTGCCAGCAGTTACTCCTCAGGGGAATCTGGCTACACCTTC.